The present entry profiles one T cell receptor beta chain with its context. The antigen remains undetermined. Other DNA sequences in the same sample also yield this CDR3. This sample was included in a study of beta chain features in type 1 diabetes. Per donor, one heparinised blood draw averaged about 116 mL. General observations from the study: PCR could preferentially amplify shorter templates, alike in patients and controls.

Germline V gives CDR1 SQVTM, CDR2 ANQGSEA. There are 12 residues in the CDR3. V was shortened by 4 bases and J by 2 bases, with 8 bases between the two germline ends. Every isolated RNA sample was fully reverse transcribed, so sequencing captured expressed TCRB transcripts. Read counts averaged approximately 3.3 million for samples of naive, central memory and regulatory T cells. The repertoire was sequenced with immunoSEQ multiplex PCR; TCRdb's copy has only in-frame clones and lacks some. The sample lists 150,000 to 160,000 clones, roughly 10% seen once, with roughly 2% in the top ten. The receptor comes from a man between 18 and 29 years old in good health. Specimen: central memory CD4+ T cells from blood. The rearrangement uses TRBV29-1 and TRBJ1-2; tentatively, D is TRBD1 (6 bases). In DNA, the CDR3 is TGCAGCGTTGGTGGACAGAACTATGGCTACACCTTC. Translated, it gives CSVGGQNYGYTF.